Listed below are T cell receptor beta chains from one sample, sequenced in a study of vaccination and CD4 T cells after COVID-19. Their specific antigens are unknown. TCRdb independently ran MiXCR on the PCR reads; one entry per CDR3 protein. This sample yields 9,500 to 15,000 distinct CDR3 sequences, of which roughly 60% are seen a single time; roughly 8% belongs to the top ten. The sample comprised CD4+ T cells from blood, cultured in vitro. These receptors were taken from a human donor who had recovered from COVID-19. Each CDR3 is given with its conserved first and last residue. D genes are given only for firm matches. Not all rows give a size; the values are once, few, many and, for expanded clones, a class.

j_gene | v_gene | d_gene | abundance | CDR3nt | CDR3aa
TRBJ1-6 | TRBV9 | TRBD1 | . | TGTGCCAGCAGCCCCCGAACAGGGGGCGGTTCACCCCTCCACTTT | CASSPRTGGGSPLHF
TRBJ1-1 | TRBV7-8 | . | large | TGTGCCAGCAGCTTGGGCCTTGAAGCTTTCTTT | CASSLGLEAFF
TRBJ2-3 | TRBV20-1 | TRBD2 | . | TGCAGTGCCCCTAGTTTTGGTAGCGGGAGGGGAGATACGCAGTATTTT | CSAPSFGSGRGDTQYF
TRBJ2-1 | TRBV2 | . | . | TGTGCCTCCACAGGGCGGAGCTGGAATGAGCAGTTCTTC | CASTGRSWNEQFF
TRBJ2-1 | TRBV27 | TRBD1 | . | TGTGCCAGCAGCCGACAGGGGATGGGTAATGAGCAGTTCTTC | CASSRQGMGNEQFF
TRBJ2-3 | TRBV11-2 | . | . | TGTGCCAGCAGCCCGGGGGCAGGGCCTAGCACAGATACGCAGTATTTT | CASSPGAGPSTDTQYF
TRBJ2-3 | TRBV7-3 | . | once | TGTGCCAGCAGCAAGAGCAGCACAGATACGCAGTATTTT | CASSKSSTDTQYF
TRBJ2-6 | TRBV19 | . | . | TGTGCCAGTCGAAACTCGAGGGTTTTGGGGGCCAACGTCCTGACTTTC | CASRNSRVLGANVLTF
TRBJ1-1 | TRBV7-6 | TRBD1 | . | TGTGCCAGCAGCTCACGCCGGACAGGCGGCAACACTGAAGCTTTCTTT | CASSSRRTGGNTEAFF
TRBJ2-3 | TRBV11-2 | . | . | TGTGCCAGCAGCCACCGGGACGACACAGATACGCAGTATTTT | CASSHRDDTDTQYF
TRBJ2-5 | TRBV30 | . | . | TGTGCCTGGAGTAGCCGGCTTAAAGAGACCCAGTACTTC | CAWSSRLKETQYF
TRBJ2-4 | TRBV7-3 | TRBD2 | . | TGTGCCAGCAGCTTAAGCGGGAGTGGTGGGGGGAAGTACTTC | CASSLSGSGGGKYF
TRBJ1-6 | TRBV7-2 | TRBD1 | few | TGTGCCAGCAGCTTACCCGGTAGGGGGCACTCACCCCTCCACTTT | CASSLPGRGHSPLHF
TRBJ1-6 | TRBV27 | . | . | TGTGCCAGCAGTTCGGCAGTACCGGGTTCACCCCTCCACTTT | CASSSAVPGSPLHF
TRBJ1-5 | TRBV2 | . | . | TGTGCCAGCAGTGGGACATGGGGGAGCAATCAGCCCCAGCATTTT | CASSGTWGSNQPQHF
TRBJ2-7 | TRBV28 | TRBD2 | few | TGTGCCAGCAGTTTAATGCGACTAGCGGATTACGAGCAGTACTTC | CASSLMRLADYEQYF
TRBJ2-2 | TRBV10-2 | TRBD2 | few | TGCGCCAGCAGTGGGCCCGGGACTAGCAACACCGGGGAGCTGTTTTTT | CASSGPGTSNTGELFF
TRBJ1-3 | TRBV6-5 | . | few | TGTGCCAGCAGTTACCCCGGGACGGGTGGAAACACCATATATTTT | CASSYPGTGGNTIYF
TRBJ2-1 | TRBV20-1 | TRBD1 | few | TGCAGTGCGAAAGCGGGACAGGGTAGCACCGAGCAGTTCTTC | CSAKAGQGSTEQFF
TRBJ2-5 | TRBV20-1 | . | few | TGCAGTGCTAGAGATTCATGGGTCCAGGGAGAGCGAGAGACCCAGTACTTC | CSARDSWVQGERETQYF
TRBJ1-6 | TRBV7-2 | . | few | TGTGCCAGCAGCTTAGTGCCCAGAAATTCACCCCTCCACTTT | CASSLVPRNSPLHF
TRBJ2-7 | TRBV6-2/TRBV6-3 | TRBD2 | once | TGTGCCAGCAGTTACAGCGGGATCTCCTACGAGCAGTACTTC | CASSYSGISYEQYF
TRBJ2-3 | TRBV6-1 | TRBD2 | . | TGTGCCACAGGAGGAATAGGAGGCGGGAGGGGAGATACGCAGTATTTT | CATGGIGGGRGDTQYF
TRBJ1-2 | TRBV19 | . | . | TGTGCCAGTAGTACCGGGACTGCCGGGCGTGGCTACACCTTC | CASSTGTAGRGYTF
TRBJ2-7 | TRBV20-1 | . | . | TGCAGTGCTAGGAGTGGCAACCTTAAATACGAGCAGTACTTC | CSARSGNLKYEQYF
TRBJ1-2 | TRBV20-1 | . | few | TGCAGTGCTAGAGATCCTGAGCCAGGTCTCTTCACCTTC | CSARDPEPGLFTF
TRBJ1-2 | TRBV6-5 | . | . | TGTGCCAGCAGTTACTCGACTCTGCGGCAGGGTTATGGCTACACCTTC | CASSYSTLRQGYGYTF
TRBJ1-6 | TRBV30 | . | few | TGTGCCTGGAACCCTTTCCTTTATTCACCCCTCCACTTT | CAWNPFLYSPLHF
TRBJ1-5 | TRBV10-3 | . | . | TGTGCCACCGGCACCCAGCATTTT | CATGTQHF
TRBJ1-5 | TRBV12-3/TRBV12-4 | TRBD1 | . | TGTGCCAGCGGTCCCCGGGACAGGGGTCGCCGGCCCCAGCATTTT | CASGPRDRGRRPQHF
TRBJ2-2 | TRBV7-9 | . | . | TGTGCCAGCAGCCTGACACGCGGGCTGTTTTTT | CASSLTRGLFF
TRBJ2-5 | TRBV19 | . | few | TGTGCCAGTAGTCGAGGGTCGGGGCAAGAGACCCAGTACTTC | CASSRGSGQETQYF
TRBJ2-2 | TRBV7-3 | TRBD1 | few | TGTGCCAGCAATTATCAGGGGGCCGGGGAGCTGTTTTTT | CASNYQGAGELFF
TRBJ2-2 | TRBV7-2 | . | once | TGTGCCAGCAGCTTAGTATACGGGGAGCTGTTTTTT | CASSLVYGELFF
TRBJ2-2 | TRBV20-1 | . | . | TGCAGTGCTCCACTTTCGCGGAACACCGGGGAGCTGTTTTTT | CSAPLSRNTGELFF
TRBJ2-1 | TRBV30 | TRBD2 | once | TGTGCCTGGAGTGTTGGGACTAGCGGTTACAATGAGCAGTTCTTC | CAWSVGTSGYNEQFF
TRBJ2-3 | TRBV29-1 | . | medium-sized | TGCAGCGTTCGCTTGGGGGCCGAAACAGATACGCAGTATTTT | CSVRLGAETDTQYF
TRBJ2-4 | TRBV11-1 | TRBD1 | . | TGTGCCAGCAGCTCCGCGGCGACAGGGGGCACAAAAAACATTCAGTACTTC | CASSSAATGGTKNIQYF
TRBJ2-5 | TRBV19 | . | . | TGTGCCAGTAGTTTCTATAAGGGGACCCAAGAGACCCAGTACTTC | CASSFYKGTQETQYF
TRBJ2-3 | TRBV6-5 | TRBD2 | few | TGTGCCAGCAGTTACCCGGGACTAGCGGGAAACACAGATACGCAGTATTTT | CASSYPGLAGNTDTQYF
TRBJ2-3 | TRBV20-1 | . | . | TGCAGTGCTAGAGAGCCCTTCGGAGCTAGCACAGATACGCAGTATTTT | CSAREPFGASTDTQYF
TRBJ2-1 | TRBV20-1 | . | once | TGCAGTGTAGGCACCACCCCGGGACTCGGAGACAATGAGCAGTTCTTC | CSVGTTPGLGDNEQFF
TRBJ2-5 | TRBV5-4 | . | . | TGTGCCAGCAGCTTGGGGGGGCCGAGGGAGACCCAGTACTTC | CASSLGGPRETQYF
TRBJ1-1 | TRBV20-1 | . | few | TGCAGTGCCCTTTCATTAGCGGTAGCTTTCTTT | CSALSLAVAFF
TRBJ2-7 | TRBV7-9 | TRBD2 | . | TGTGCCAGCAGCCGCGAGCGGGGGTACTACGAGCAGTACTTC | CASSRERGYYEQYF
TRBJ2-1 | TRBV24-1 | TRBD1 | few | TGTGCCACCAGTGAACCGGGGACAGTCTCCTACAATGAGCAGTTCTTC | CATSEPGTVSYNEQFF
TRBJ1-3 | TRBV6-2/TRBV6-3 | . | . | TGTGCCAGCAGTTCCCGAACCAGGACCTCTGGAAACACCATATATTTT | CASSSRTRTSGNTIYF
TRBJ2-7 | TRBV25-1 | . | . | TGTGCCAGCAGTGATGGCCGGTGGAGCGAGCAGTACTTC | CASSDGRWSEQYF
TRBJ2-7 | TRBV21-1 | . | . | TGTGCCAGCAGCAAAGTAGAGACTAGGAAGTCCTACGAGCAGTACTTC | CASSKVETRKSYEQYF
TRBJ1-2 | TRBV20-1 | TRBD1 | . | TGCAGTGCCCTGGTCCGACAGGGGGACTATGGCTACACCTTC | CSALVRQGDYGYTF
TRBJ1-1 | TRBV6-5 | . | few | TGTGCCAGCAGTTACTCCGCCCGCACAGGTAACACTGAAGCTTTCTTT | CASSYSARTGNTEAFF
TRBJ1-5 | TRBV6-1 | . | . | TGTGCCAGCAGTCCCACAGGGAGGAGCAATCAGCCCCAGCATTTT | CASSPTGRSNQPQHF
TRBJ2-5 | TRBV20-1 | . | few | TGCAGTGCAGCGGGACAAACACAAGAGACCCAGTACTTC | CSAAGQTQETQYF
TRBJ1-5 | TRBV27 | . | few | TGTGCCAGCAGTTCGACTCAAGGGGGTCGGAATCAGCCCCAGCATTTT | CASSSTQGGRNQPQHF
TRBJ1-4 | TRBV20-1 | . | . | TGCAGTGCTAGTACGGGGTTTCGGGGAGAAAAACTGTTTTTT | CSASTGFRGEKLFF